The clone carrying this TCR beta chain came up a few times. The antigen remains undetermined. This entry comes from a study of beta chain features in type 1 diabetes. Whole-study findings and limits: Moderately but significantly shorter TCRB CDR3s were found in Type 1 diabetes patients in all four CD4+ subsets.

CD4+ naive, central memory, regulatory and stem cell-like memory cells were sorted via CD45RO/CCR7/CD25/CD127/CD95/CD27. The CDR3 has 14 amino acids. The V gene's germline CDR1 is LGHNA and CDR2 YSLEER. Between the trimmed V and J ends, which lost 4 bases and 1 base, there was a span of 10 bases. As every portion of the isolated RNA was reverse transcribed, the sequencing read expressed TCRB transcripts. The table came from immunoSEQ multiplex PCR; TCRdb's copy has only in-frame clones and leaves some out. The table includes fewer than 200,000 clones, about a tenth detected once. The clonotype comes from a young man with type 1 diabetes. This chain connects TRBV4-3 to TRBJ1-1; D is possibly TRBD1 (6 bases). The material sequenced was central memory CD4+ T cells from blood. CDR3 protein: CASSLGHGNTEAFF. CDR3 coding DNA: TGCGCCAGCAGCCTGGGACATGGGAACACTGAAGCTTTCTTT.